This entry is about one TCR beta chain. Its antigen is as yet unknown. These data come from a study of cytomegalovirus exposure and HLA in healthy donors. Study-wide background: There were 350 to 400 genotyped donors. Of these, 81% fell in the genetic ancestry cluster associated with self-reported Caucasian donors.

This PCR relied on a set of 60 Vbeta primers and 13 Jbeta primers. Profiled with immunoSEQ multiplex PCR; TCRdb holds only in-frame clones, not every one. The table has about 98,000 clones, about 74% seen once. Study-level findings and limits: A missense DCLRE1C variant was associated with V- and J-gene trimming of TCR beta chains in a later analysis, and an independent cohort replicated the association.

The CDR3 consists of 15 residues. Germline V gene sequence: CDR1 MDHEN, CDR2 SYDVKM. V lost 10 bases to trimming and J lost 8 bases; unmatched junction nucleotides: 15. The sample comprised PBMCs. This clonotype originated in a male donor in good health and CMV-seronegative. The chain joins TRBV28 to TRBJ1-4; TRBD1 agrees at 8 bases. The CDR3 here is CATETADRGEEKLFF. The CDR3, as DNA: TGTGCCACCGAGACAGCCGACAGGGGAGAAGAAAAACTGTTTTTT.